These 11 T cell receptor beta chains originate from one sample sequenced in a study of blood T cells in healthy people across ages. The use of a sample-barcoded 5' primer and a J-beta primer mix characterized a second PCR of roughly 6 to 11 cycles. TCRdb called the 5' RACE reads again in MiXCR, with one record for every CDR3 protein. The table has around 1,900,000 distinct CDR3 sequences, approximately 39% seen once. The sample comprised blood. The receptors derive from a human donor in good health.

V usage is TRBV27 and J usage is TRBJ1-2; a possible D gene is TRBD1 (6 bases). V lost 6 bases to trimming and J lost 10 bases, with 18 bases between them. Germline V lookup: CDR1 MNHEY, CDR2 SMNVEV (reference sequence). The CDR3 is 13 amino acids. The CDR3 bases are TGTGCCAGCAGACAGGGCCCCAACTCCAACTACACCTTC. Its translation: CASRQGPNSNYTF.

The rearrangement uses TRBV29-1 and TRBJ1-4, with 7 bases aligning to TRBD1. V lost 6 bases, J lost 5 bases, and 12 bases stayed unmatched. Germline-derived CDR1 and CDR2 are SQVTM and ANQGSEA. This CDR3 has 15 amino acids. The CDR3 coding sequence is TGCAGCGTCTACATCCCGGGACAGAGAAATGAAAAACTGTTTTTT. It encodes CSVYIPGQRNEKLFF. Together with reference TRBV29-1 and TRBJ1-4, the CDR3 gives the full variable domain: SAVISQKPSRDICQRGTSLTIQCQVDSQVTMMFWYRQQPGQSLTLIATANQGSEATYESGFVIDKFPISRPNLTFSTLTVSNMSPEDSSIYLCSVYIPGQRNEKLFFGSGTQLSVL.

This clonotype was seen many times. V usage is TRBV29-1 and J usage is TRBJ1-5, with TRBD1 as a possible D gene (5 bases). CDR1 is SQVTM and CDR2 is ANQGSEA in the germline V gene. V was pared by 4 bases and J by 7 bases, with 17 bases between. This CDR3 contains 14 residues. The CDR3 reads CSVVASREDQPQHF. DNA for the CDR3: TGCAGCGTTGTTGCTAGCAGGGAGGACCAGCCCCAGCATTTT.

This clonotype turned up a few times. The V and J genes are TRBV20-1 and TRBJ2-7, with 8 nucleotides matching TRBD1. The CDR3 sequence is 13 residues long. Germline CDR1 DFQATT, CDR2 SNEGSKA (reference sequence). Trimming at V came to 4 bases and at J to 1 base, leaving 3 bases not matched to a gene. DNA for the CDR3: TGCAGTGCTATGACAGGGGCATCCTACGAGCAGTACTTC. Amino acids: CSAMTGASYEQYF.

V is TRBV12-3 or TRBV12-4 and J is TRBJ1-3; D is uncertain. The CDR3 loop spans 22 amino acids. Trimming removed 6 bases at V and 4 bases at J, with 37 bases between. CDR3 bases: TGTGCCAGCAGCCCCGGTCCCTTCACCTCCCGATCTTCGAGTCAAGCGGGAAACACCATATATTTT. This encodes CASSPGPFTSRSSSQAGNTIYF.

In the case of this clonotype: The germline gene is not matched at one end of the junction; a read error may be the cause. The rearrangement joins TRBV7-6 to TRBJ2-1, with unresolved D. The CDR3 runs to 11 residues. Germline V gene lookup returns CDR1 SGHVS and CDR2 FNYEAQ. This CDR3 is CAGSLLSEQFF. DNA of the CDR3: TGTGCCGGCAGCCTTTTAAGCGAGCAGTTCTTC.

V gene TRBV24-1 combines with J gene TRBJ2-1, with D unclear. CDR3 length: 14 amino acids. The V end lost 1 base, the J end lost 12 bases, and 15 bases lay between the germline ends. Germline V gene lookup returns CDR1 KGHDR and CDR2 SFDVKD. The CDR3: CATSDFMTTYTQFF. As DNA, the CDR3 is TGTGCCACCAGTGATTTCATGACGACTTATACGCAGTTCTTC.

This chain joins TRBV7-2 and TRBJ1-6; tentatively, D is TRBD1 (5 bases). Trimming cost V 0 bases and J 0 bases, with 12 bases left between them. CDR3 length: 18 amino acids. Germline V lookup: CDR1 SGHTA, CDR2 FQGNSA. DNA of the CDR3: TGTGCCAGCAGCTTAGCTGGGGGGGGGAGCTCCTATAATTCACCCCTCCACTTT. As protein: CASSLAGGGSSYNSPLHF.

In nucleotides, the CDR3 is TGTGCCAGCAGTGACTCCCCCGCAGGGAACACTATTTGGTATTTT. This codes for CASSDSPAGNTIWYF. The gene calls are TRBV2 and TRBJ2-3; tentatively, D is TRBD1 (5 bases). V lost 3 bases and J lost 14, with 24 bases in between. The CDR3 sequence is 15 residues long. Per germline, CDR1 SNHLY and CDR2 FYNNEI.

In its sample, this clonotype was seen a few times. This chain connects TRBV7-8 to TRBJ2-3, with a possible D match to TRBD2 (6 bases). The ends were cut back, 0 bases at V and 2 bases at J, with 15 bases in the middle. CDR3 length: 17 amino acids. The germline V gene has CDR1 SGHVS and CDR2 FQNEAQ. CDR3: CASSLAVAEGFTDTQYF. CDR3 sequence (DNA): TGTGCCAGCAGCTTAGCTGTGGCGGAGGGTTTCACAGATACGCAGTATTTT.

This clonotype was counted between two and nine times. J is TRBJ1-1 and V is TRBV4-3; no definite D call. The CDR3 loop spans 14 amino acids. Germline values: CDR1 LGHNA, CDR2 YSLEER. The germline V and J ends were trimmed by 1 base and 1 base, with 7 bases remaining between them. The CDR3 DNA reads TGCGCCAGCAGCCAAGCTCACGCGAACACTGAAGCTTTCTTT. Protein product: CASSQAHANTEAFF.